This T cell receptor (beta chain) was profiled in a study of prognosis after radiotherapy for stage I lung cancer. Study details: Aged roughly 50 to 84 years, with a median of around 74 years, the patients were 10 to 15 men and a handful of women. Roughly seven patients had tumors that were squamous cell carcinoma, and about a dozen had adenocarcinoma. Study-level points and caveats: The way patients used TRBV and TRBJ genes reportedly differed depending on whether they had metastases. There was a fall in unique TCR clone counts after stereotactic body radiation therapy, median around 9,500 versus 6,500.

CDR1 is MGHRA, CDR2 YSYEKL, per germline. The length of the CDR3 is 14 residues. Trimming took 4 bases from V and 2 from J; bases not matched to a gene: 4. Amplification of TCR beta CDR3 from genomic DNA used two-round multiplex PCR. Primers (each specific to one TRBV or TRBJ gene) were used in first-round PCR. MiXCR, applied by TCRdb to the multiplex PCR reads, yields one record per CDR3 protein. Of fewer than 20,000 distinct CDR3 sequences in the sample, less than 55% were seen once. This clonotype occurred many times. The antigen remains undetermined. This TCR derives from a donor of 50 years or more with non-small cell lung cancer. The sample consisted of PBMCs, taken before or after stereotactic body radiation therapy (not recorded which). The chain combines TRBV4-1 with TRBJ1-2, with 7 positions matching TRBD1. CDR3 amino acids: CASSLGQRNYGYTF. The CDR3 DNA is TGCGCCAGCAGCCTGGGACAGCGGAACTATGGCTACACCTTC.